A single sample gave rise to the 16 T cell receptor beta chains below, sequenced in a study of control samples from healthy donors and cancer patients. Clones were read by immunoSEQ multiplex PCR, and TCRdb kept only the in-frame ones, dropping some. The repertoire consists of approximately 90,000 clones, with more than 75% occurring once and the leading ten covering 21%. Source material: blood. The receptors derive from a man aged 25-45 years in good health.

V is TRBV24-1 and J is TRBJ2-5; D is unclear. This CDR3 is 12 amino acids long. Germline V CDR1 and CDR2: KGHDR, SFDVKD. Trimming pared 3 bases from V and 2 bases from J, leaving 3 bases between. CDR3 loop: CATSDQQETQYF. DNA of the CDR3: TGTGCCACCAGTGATCAACAAGAGACCCAGTACTTC.

The chain uses TRBV25-1 and TRBJ1-5; tentatively, D is TRBD1 (6 bases). V was trimmed by 5 bases and J by 6 bases, leaving 11 bases between them. This CDR3 is 13 amino acids long. The germline gives CDR1 MGHDK, CDR2 SYGVNS. CDR3 sequence: CASSPDSTQPQHF. The CDR3 DNA is TGTGCCAGCAGTCCGGACAGTACTCAGCCCCAGCATTTT.

The rearrangement joins TRBV6-5 to TRBJ2-1; TRBD2 might be the D (5 bases). CDR1 and CDR2 (germline): MNHEY, SVGAGI. This CDR3 region has 13 residues. The germline V and J ends were trimmed by 6 bases and 7 bases, with 13 bases remaining between them. CDR3 loop: CASSPDWGNEQFF. The CDR3 DNA is TGTGCCAGCAGCCCGGACTGGGGTAATGAGCAGTTCTTC.

J is TRBJ1-1 and V is TRBV5-1, with TRBD1 matching 10 bases. With V trimmed by 4 bases and J by 3 bases, 6 bases remained unmatched. Germline V gene lookup returns CDR1 SGHRS and CDR2 YFSETQ. The CDR3 is 15 residues long. CDR3 nucleotides: TGCGCCAGCAGCCTCGGACAGGGGGGATACACTGAAGCTTTCTTT. Protein sequence: CASSLGQGGYTEAFF.

This chain connects TRBV7-9 to TRBJ1-5, with D possibly being TRBD1 (5 bases). The CDR3 covers 16 residues. V lost 5 bases, J lost 1 base, and 15 bases lay in between. Germline V lookup: CDR1 SEHNR, CDR2 FQNEAQ (reference sequence). The DNA for the CDR3 is TGTGCCAGCAGCGCCCGGGACCTAGGGAGCAATCAGCCCCAGCATTTT. Amino acids: CASSARDLGSNQPQHF.

The rearrangement joins TRBV6-1 to TRBJ1-2, with a weak D call TRBD1 (6 bases). The V and J ends lost 0 bases and 8 bases respectively, with 13 bases between them. Per germline, CDR1 MNHNS and CDR2 SASEGT. The CDR3 runs to 14 residues. The CDR3 region has the DNA TGTGCCAGCAGTGAAGCAGCGGCGGGGGCGGGCTACACCTTC. Its protein product is CASSEAAAGAGYTF.

V usage is TRBV30 and J usage is TRBJ2-5; D is uncertain. CDR3 length: 13 amino acids. The V gene's germline CDR1 is GTSNPN and CDR2 SVGIG (reference sequence). Deletions cut 2 bases from V and 2 bases from J, with 9 bases between. The CDR3 DNA sequence: TGTGCCTGGAGTCGTCAACTACAAGAGACCCAGTACTTC. Translation: CAWSRQLQETQYF.

The V and J genes are TRBV6-5 and TRBJ1-5, with a weak D call TRBD1 (5 bases). Germline V gene data show CDR1 as MNHEY and CDR2 as SVGAGI. The CDR3 is 14 residues long. Trimming took off 6 bases at V and 3 bases at J, with 12 bases between the two ends. Written as DNA, the CDR3 is TGTGCCAGCAGCCGGGCAGGGCTCAATCAGCCCCAGCATTTT. This codes for CASSRAGLNQPQHF.

The chain uses TRBV3-1 (or the pseudogene TRBV3-2) and TRBJ1-2; unclear D gene. The CDR3 has 13 amino acids. The germline V gene has CDR1 LGHDT and CDR2 YNNKEL (reference sequence). The V gene lost 1 base and the J gene lost 3 bases, with 6 bases spanning the gap. The DNA for the CDR3 is TGTGCCAGCAGCCAAGGACGGTACTATGGCTACACCTTC. It codes for CASSQGRYYGYTF.

The chain has TRBV5-8 and TRBJ2-5; 9 bases fit TRBD1. This CDR3 is built from 15 residues. Germline lookup yields CDR1 SGHTS and CDR2 YDEGEE. J lost 2 bases, V lost 4 bases, and 6 bases had no gene match. In DNA form, the CDR3 reads TGTGCCAGCAGCCCACCGACAGGGGGACAAGAGACCCAGTACTTC. As protein: CASSPPTGGQETQYF.

The CDR3 region has the DNA TGTGCCATCCCAGCCCCCCTAGCGGGGGGCAGCACAGATACGCAGTATTTT. Translated: CAIPAPLAGGSTDTQYF. V is TRBV5-4 and J is TRBJ2-3, with TRBD2 identical over 11 bases. J lost 0 bases, V lost 9 bases, and 12 bases had no gene match. The CDR3 is 17 amino acids. Germline lookup yields CDR1 SGHNT and CDR2 YYREEE (reference sequence).

J is TRBJ1-5 and V is TRBV20-1, with D uncertain. Germline V gene sequence: CDR1 DFQATT, CDR2 SNEGSKA (reference sequence). CDR3 length equals 13 residues. V was cut by 3 bases and J by 1 base, with 7 bases left in between. The CDR3, as DNA: TGCAGTGCTAGTAGCGGAAGCAATCAGCCCCAGCATTTT. Its protein product is CSASSGSNQPQHF.

This clone turned up a few times. This chain joins TRBV2 and TRBJ1-1; D possibly corresponds to TRBD1 (5 bases). The V end was cut by 6 bases, the J end by 3 bases, with 14 bases between. The CDR3 sequence is 14 residues long. The germline CDR1 and CDR2 sequences are SNHLY and FYNNEI. The CDR3 reads CASSFSGWDTEAFF. DNA of the CDR3: TGTGCCAGCAGCTTCTCAGGGTGGGACACTGAAGCTTTCTTT.

J is TRBJ1-5 and V is TRBV28; possible D gene TRBD1, 5 bases. With 5 bases removed from V and 3 bases from J, the gap between germline ends came to 11 bases. Germline-derived CDR1 and CDR2 are MDHEN and SYDVKM. The CDR3 is 14 residues long. The CDR3 here is CASSAPGNNQPQHF. In nucleotides, the CDR3 is TGTGCCAGCAGTGCTCCAGGGAACAATCAGCCCCAGCATTTT.

The V gene is TRBV5-4, the J gene TRBJ2-7; D is uncertain. CDR3 length equals 13 residues. V shed 0 bases and J shed 0 bases, with 4 bases lying between them. Germline V gene lookup returns CDR1 SGHNT and CDR2 YYREEE (reference sequence). CDR3: CASSLETSYEQYF. CDR3 sequence (DNA): TGTGCCAGCAGCTTGGAGACCTCCTACGAGCAGTACTTC.

The DNA of the CDR3 is TGTGCCAGCAGTTACTCGTGGAGGGGCGGCAATCAGCCCCAGCATTTT. It is translated as CASSYSWRGGNQPQHF. This chain joins TRBV6-2 or TRBV6-3 and TRBJ1-5; tentatively, D is TRBD1 (5 bases). This CDR3 spans 16 amino acids. Germline assignment: CDR1 MNHEY and CDR2 SVGEGT. The V and J ends lost 0 bases and 2 bases respectively, with 11 bases between them.